Below, 20 T cell receptor beta chains from the same sample are listed, as sequenced in a study of blood T cell repertoires in COVID-19. Profiling relied on immunoSEQ multiplex PCR, and the TCRdb table lists in-frame clones only, not all of them. The sample has approximately 380,000 clones; about 88% are singletons. Sequenced input: PBMCs or T cells enriched from blood (not recorded which). The receptor source for this set is a woman between 18 and 29 years old who had recovered from COVID-19.

The gene calls are TRBV2 and TRBJ2-2, with a tentative D call TRBD2 (5 bases). There are 13 residues in the CDR3. With 11 bases removed from V and 6 bases from J, the gap between germline ends came to 16 bases. Germline V gene lookup returns CDR1 SNHLY and CDR2 FYNNEI. This chain's CDR3 is CARKRAGAGELFF. The CDR3 DNA sequence: TGTGCCCGAAAGAGGGCCGGCGCCGGGGAGCTGTTTTTT.

The rearrangement joins TRBV7-6 to TRBJ2-3; TRBD1 agrees at 9 bases. CDR1 and CDR2 (germline): SGHVS, FNYEAQ. Trimming at V came to 4 bases and at J to 2 bases, leaving 7 bases not matched to a gene. The CDR3 covers 16 residues. In DNA, the CDR3 is TGTGCCAGCAGCTCAAGGACAGGGGCCACCACAGATACGCAGTATTTT. Amino acid sequence: CASSSRTGATTDTQYF.

The V and J genes are TRBV6-5 and TRBJ2-7, with D possibly TRBD1 on 5 matching bases. This CDR3 spans 14 amino acids. Germline V gene sequence: CDR1 MNHEY, CDR2 SVGAGI. V lost 5 bases to trimming and J lost 6 bases, with 17 bases between them. CDR3 nucleotides: TGTGCCAGCAGTATACAAGGTCGTGGGGCCGAGCAGTACTTC. Residues: CASSIQGRGAEQYF.

The rearrangement links TRBV12-3 or TRBV12-4 to TRBJ1-1; 9 bases map to TRBD1. The CDR3 consists of 13 residues. Trimming cost V 5 bases and J 6 bases; bases outside gene matches: 4. CDR3 bases: TGTGCCAGCAGTGGACAGGGGTTTCCTGAAGCTTTCTTT. Amino acids: CASSGQGFPEAFF.

The chain couples TRBV30 to TRBJ2-1; a possible D gene is TRBD2 (5 bases). This CDR3 contains 15 residues. Trimming stripped 0 bases from V and 5 bases from J, with 14 bases between. The germline V gene encodes CDR1 GTSNPN and CDR2 SVGIG (reference sequence). The CDR3 here is CAWSVVLAPHNEQFF. The CDR3, as DNA: TGTGCCTGGAGTGTAGTCCTAGCCCCTCACAATGAGCAGTTCTTC.

The V and J genes are TRBV27 and TRBJ2-3; TRBD1 aligns across 10 bases. Trimming took 2 bases from V and 1 from J; bases not matched to a gene: 6. The CDR3 runs 17 residues. Germline CDR1 and CDR2: MNHEY and SMNVEV (reference sequence). In nucleotides, the CDR3 is TGTGCCAGCAGTTTACGACAGGGGGCGTGGGGCACAGATACGCAGTATTTT. Encoded protein: CASSLRQGAWGTDTQYF.

The chain is built from TRBV7-9 and TRBJ1-2, with D unclear. Germline V gene data show CDR1 as SEHNR and CDR2 as FQNEAQ (reference sequence). Trimming shortened V by 5 bases and J by 2 bases, and 12 bases separated the two germline ends. CDR3 length: 14 residues. The CDR3 loop is CASSDSGRNYGYTF. As DNA, the CDR3 is TGTGCCAGCAGCGATAGCGGCCGAAACTATGGCTACACCTTC.

The V and J genes are TRBV5-8 and TRBJ1-1; D is undetermined. CDR1 is SGHTS and CDR2 is YDEGEE in the germline V gene. V shed 9 bases and J shed 0 bases, with 15 bases lying between them. This CDR3 is built from 14 residues. The chain's CDR3 is CATIPGLVNTEAFF. DNA for the CDR3: TGTGCCACCATCCCGGGGTTGGTGAACACTGAAGCTTTCTTT.

On this clone itself: This sample also contains other DNA sequences that code for the same CDR3. This chain connects TRBV5-1 to TRBJ1-1, with TRBD1 matching over 9 bases. Unmatched junction bases numbered 1, after V lost 0 bases and J lost 4 bases. The germline CDR1 and CDR2 sequences are SGHRS and YFSETQ. This CDR3 has 14 residues. The CDR3 DNA follows: TGCGCCAGCAGCTTGGGACAGGGGGGCACTGAAGCTTTCTTT. This sequence encodes CASSLGQGGTEAFF.

The CDR3 coding sequence is TGTGCCTGCAGCCGAACCGGTAGGCGGTATAGCAATCAGCCCCAGCATTTT. As protein: CACSRTGRRYSNQPQHF. The chain links TRBV21-1 to TRBJ1-5. TRBV21-1 is reported as a pseudogene. The CDR3 totals 17 residues.

The chain is built from TRBV13 and TRBJ2-7; 7 bases align to TRBD1. The CDR3 is 14 amino acids. From germline, CDR1 is PRHDT and CDR2 FYEKMQ (reference sequence). The V segment lost 5 bases and the J segment 3 bases; nucleotides outside the gene matches: 7. The DNA of the CDR3 is TGTGCCAGCAGCCCGGACAGGCATCACTACGAGCAGTACTTC. It is translated as CASSPDRHHYEQYF.

The rearrangement links TRBV11-2 to TRBJ2-7; D gene uncertain. The germline V gene encodes CDR1 SGHAT and CDR2 FQNNGV. This CDR3 has 13 amino acids. V lost 0 bases and J lost 0, with 3 bases in between. DNA for the CDR3: TGTGCCAGCAGCTTAGACGGCTCCTACGAGCAGTACTTC. Protein sequence: CASSLDGSYEQYF.

V and J are TRBV5-6 and TRBJ1-4; D is ambiguous. Germline assignment: CDR1 SGHDT and CDR2 YYEEEE. CDR3 length equals 14 residues. V gave up 4 bases and J gave up 7 bases, with 14 bases separating them. The CDR3 sequence: CASSRTREREKLFF. The CDR3 DNA sequence: TGTGCCAGCAGCCGGACGCGGGAGCGTGAAAAACTGTTTTTT.

This clone was counted a single time. Here the CDR3 DNA reads TGCGCCAGCAGCCAAGGTCAGGTCGATGAGCAGTTCTTC. Translation: CASSQGQVDEQFF. V and J are TRBV4-3 and TRBJ2-1; D gene unclear. There are 13 residues in the CDR3. With 1 base removed from V and 8 bases from J, the gap between germline ends came to 9 bases. The germline gives CDR1 LGHNA, CDR2 YSLEER.

The J gene is TRBJ2-2, the V gene TRBV27, with no clear D. The ends were cut back, 5 bases at V and 4 bases at J, with 11 bases in the middle. CDR1 MNHEY and CDR2 SMNVEV come from the germline V gene (reference sequence). The CDR3 is made up of 14 amino acids. The CDR3, as DNA: TGTGCCAGCAGTCTACCGACTTTCACCGGGGAGCTGTTTTTT. This encodes CASSLPTFTGELFF.

The chain combines TRBV18 with TRBJ1-2; TRBD1 matches 7 bases. Germline V lookup: CDR1 KGHSH, CDR2 LQKENI. The CDR3 is made up of 13 amino acids. Losses at the gene ends were 6 bases for V and 3 bases for J; bases not matched to a gene: 4. CDR3 residues: CASSPRGDYGYTF. In DNA form, the CDR3 reads TGTGCCAGCTCCCCCAGGGGGGACTATGGCTACACCTTC.

The V gene is TRBV7-2, the J gene TRBJ2-1; 11 positions match TRBD2. Losses at the gene ends were 5 bases for V and 8 bases for J; bases not matched to a gene: 5. The germline CDR1 and CDR2 sequences are SGHTA and FQGNSA. This CDR3 is built from 14 residues. CDR3 DNA: TGTGCCAGCAGCGCCCAACTAGCGGGGGATGAGCAGTTCTTC. Translation: CASSAQLAGDEQFF.

The V call is TRBV5-5, the J call TRBJ1-1; unclear D gene. Germline CDR1 reads SGHKS; CDR2 reads YYEKEE (reference sequence). The ends were cut back, 2 bases at V and 4 bases at J, with 9 bases in the middle. The CDR3 covers 13 residues. The CDR3 loop reads CASSLLGPTEAFF. In DNA, the CDR3 is TGTGCCAGCAGCTTACTAGGGCCCACTGAAGCTTTCTTT. Full variable domain (outside the CDR3, taken from reference TRBV5-5 and TRBJ1-1): DAGVTQSPTHLIKTRGQQVTLRCSPISGHKSVSWYQQVLGQGPQFIFQYYEKEERGRGNFPDRFSARQFPNYSSELNVNALLLGDSALYLCASSLLGPTEAFFGQGTRLTVV.

The chain links TRBV27 to TRBJ2-7; 9 nucleotides line up with TRBD1. The CDR3 runs 15 residues. With 6 bases clipped from V and 4 bases from J, the junction kept 10 bases outside the gene matches. Germline values: CDR1 MNHEY, CDR2 SMNVEV (reference sequence). Here the CDR3 DNA reads TGTGCCAGCAGCCTTAACCCGGGACAGGGATACGAGCAGTACTTC. Residues: CASSLNPGQGYEQYF.

The chain couples TRBV6-5 to TRBJ2-7, with TRBD1 identical over 7 bases. CDR1 and CDR2 from the germline V gene are MNHEY and SVGAGI. The J segment lost 0 bases and the V segment lost 1 base, leaving 3 bases of the junction unmatched. CDR3 length equals 15 residues. This CDR3 is CASSYFRDSSYEQYF. The CDR3 DNA sequence: TGTGCCAGCAGTTACTTCCGGGACAGCTCCTACGAGCAGTACTTC.